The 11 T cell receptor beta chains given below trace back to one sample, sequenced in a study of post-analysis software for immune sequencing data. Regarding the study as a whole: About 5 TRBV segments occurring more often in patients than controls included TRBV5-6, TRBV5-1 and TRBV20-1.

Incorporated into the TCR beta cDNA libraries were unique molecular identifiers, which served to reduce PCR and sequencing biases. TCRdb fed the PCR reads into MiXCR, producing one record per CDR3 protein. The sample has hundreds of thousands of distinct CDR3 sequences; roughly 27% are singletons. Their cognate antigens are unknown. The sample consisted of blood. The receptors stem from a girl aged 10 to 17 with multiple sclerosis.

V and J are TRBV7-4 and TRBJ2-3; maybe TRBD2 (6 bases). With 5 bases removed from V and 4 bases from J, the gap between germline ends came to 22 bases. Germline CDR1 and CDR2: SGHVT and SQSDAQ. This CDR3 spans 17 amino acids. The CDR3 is CASSPRGWEPQSDTQYF. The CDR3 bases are TGTGCCAGCAGCCCCCGGGGGTGGGAGCCGCAGTCAGATACGCAGTATTTT.

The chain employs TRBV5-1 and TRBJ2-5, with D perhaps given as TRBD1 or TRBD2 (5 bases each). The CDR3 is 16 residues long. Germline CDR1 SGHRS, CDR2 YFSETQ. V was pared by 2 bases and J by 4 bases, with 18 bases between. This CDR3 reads CASSLLPGAGTETQYF. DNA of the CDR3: TGCGCCAGCAGCTTACTACCCGGGGCAGGGACAGAGACCCAGTACTTC.

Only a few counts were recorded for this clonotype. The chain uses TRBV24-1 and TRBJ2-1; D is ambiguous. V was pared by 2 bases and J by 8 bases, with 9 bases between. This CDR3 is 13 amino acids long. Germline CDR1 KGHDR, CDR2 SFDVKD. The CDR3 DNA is TGTGCCACCAGTGATTCCCCCAACGATGAGCAGTTCTTC. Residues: CATSDSPNDEQFF.

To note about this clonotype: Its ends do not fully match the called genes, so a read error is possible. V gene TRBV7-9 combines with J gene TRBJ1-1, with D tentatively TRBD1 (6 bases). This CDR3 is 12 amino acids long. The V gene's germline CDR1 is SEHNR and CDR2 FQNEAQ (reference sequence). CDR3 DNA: TGTACCAGCAGCTTAGGGGGAACTGAAGCTTTCTTT. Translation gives CTSSLGGTEAFF.

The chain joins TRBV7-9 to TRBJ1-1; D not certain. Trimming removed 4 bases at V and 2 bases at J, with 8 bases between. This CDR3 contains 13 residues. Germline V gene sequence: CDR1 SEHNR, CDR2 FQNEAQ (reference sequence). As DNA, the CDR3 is TGTGCCAGCAGCTCCGGCGGAAACACTGAAGCTTTCTTT. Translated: CASSSGGNTEAFF.

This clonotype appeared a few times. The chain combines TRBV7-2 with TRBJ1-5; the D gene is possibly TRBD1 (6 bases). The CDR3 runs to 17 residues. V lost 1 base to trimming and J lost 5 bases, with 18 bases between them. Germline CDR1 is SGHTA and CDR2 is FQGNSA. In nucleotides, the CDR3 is TGTGCCAGCAGCTTAGAGGGGGGGCGGGGCGCAGATCAGCCCCAGCATTTT. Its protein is CASSLEGGRGADQPQHF.

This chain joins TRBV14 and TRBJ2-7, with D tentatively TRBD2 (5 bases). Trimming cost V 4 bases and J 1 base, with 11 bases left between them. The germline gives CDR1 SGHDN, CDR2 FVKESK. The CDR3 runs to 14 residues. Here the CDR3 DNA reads TGTGCCAGCAGCCGGACTTCCAATTCCTACGAGCAGTACTTC. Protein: CASSRTSNSYEQYF.

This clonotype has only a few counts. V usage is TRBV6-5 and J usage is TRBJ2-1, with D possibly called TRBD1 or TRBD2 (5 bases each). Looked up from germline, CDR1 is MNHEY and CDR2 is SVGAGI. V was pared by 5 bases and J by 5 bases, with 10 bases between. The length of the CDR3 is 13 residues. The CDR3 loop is CASSRDPDNEQFF. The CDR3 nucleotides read TGTGCCAGCAGTCGGGACCCAGACAATGAGCAGTTCTTC.

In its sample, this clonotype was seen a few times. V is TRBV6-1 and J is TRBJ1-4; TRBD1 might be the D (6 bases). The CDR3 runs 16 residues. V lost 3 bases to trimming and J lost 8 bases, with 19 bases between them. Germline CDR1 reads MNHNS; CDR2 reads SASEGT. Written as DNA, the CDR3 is TGTGCCAGCAGTGATCGGGGGGCGCGGGGAAGGGAAAAACTGTTTTTT. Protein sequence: CASSDRGARGREKLFF.

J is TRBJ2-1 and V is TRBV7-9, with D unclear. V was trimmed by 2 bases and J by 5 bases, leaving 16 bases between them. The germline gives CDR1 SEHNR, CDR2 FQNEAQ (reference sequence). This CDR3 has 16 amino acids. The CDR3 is CASSLRASTSDNEQFF. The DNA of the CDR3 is TGTGCCAGCAGCTTACGGGCTAGTACTTCGGACAATGAGCAGTTCTTC.

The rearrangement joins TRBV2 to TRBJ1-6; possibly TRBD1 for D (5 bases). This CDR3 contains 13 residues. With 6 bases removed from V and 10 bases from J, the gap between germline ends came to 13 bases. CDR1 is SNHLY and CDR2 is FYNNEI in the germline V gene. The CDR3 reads CASSGQGGSPLHF. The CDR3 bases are TGTGCCAGCAGCGGGCAGGGTGGATCACCCCTCCACTTT.